The sequence of this T cell receptor (beta chain) was determined in a study of human T cells and chemical hapten exposure. Study information: Patches that contained 0.01% DPC were applied to the upper back and read at 6 days.

This clonotype was counted a few times. No antigen is known for it. Findings and caveats of the study: With alopecia, donors may have immune responses unlike healthy people's. The formation of large CDR3 similarity clusters by expanded TCRs significantly exceeded that of controls.

TCRdb called the RACE reads again in MiXCR, with one record for every CDR3 protein. The sample shows some 340,000 distinct CDR3 sequences, around 7% of them seen only once. Indicated time point: patch test 1, 2 weeks after DPC sensitization. Regarding treatment: therapeutic diphenylcyclopropenone sensitization with weekly scalp DPC. Non-pregnant alopecia patients aged 18 to 70, suitable for DPC therapy. CDR1 is DFQATT, CDR2 SNEGSKA, per germline (reference sequence). With 8 bases removed from V and 2 bases from J, the gap between germline ends came to 13 bases. This CDR3 comprises 12 residues. Sequencing was performed on whole blood, taken in connection with sensitization to the hapten diphenylcyclopropenone (DPC). The gene calls are TRBV20-1 and TRBJ2-7, with D uncertain. This TCR was sampled from a woman younger than 35 with alopecia areata. Some clones in this sample may be carry-over from other donors' samples. This chain's CDR3 is CSSATEAYEQYF. The CDR3 DNA is TGCAGTTCTGCCACGGAAGCCTACGAGCAGTACTTC.